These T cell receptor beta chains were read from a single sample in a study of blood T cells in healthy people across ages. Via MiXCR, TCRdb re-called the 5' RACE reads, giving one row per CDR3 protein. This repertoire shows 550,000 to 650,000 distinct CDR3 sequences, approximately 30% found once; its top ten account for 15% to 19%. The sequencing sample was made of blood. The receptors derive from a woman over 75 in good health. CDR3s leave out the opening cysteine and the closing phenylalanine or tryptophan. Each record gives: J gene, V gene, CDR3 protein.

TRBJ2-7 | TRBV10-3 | AISEMGYEQY
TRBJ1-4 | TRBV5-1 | ASSLVPATNEKLF
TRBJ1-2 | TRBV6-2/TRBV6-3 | ASSPAPGTGGYGYT
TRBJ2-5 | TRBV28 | ASTGFTKTQY
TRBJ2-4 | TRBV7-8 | ASSLGTGLAKNIQY
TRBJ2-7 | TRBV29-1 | SVEASGGTYEQY
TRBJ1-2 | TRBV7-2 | ASSFGTGGRYGYT
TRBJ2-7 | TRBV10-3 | AISDSVWDRAYEQY
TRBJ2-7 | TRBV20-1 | SARDRRSPGQGGNEQY
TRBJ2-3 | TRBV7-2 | ASSLGGSRLLNTQY
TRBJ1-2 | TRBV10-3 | AIKRDSYYGYT
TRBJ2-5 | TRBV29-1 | SVAGRGGARETQY
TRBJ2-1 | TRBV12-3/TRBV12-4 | ASTNSGGDNEQF
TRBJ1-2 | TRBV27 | ASSFEGGAGGYT
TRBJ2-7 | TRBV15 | ATSRGLDKADEQY
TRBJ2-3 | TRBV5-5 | ASSIYRGRSTDTQY
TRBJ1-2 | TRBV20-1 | SARVGPGDYAGYT
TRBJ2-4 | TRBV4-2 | ASSQGRLSTDNEQY
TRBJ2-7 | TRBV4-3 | ASGSTPYEQY
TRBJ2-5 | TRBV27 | ASSPSRVTKETQY
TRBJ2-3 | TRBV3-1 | ASSQMTDTQY
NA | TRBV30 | AWSADRGGTQY
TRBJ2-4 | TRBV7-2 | ASSLGTGLIQY
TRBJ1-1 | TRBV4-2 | ASSQDRLGTEAF
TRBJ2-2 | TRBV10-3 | AISTGQGKTGELF
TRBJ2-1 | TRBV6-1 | ASLSRLDNEQF
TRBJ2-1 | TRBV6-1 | ASSGRGRINEQF
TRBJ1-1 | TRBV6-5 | ASSYRTEAF
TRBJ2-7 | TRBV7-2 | ASSLGETGTRIYEQY
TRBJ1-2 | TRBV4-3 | ASSQDRSGGLIYGYT
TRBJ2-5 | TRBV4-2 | ASSPTLQRGWETQY
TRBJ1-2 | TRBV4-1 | ASSQAPLANYGYT
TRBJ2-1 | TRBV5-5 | ASSRGGLSYNEQF
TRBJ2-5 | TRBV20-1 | SATKPSGGEETQY
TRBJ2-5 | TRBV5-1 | ASSRVQGALGEQY
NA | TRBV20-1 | SATGQGVQETQY
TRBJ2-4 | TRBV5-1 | ASSLDLGWALAKNIQY
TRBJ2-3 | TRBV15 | ATSSPPTDTQY
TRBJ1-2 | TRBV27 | ASSSTDQGRYGYT
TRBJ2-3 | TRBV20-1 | SASILADRTDTQY
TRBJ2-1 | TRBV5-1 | ASSPPPGLAGLEYNEQF
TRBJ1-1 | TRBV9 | ASSVQAGQGARRIEAF
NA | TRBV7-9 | ASSTAGGGSSGTQY
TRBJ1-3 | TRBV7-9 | ASSLSRDRFSGNTIY
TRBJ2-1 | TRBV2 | ASSGSGGAWDNEQF
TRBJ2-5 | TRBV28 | PSSLPGAGQETQY
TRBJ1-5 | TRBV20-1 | STQGVRGDGNQPQH
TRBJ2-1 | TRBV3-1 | ASSLPPRGPLSYNEQF